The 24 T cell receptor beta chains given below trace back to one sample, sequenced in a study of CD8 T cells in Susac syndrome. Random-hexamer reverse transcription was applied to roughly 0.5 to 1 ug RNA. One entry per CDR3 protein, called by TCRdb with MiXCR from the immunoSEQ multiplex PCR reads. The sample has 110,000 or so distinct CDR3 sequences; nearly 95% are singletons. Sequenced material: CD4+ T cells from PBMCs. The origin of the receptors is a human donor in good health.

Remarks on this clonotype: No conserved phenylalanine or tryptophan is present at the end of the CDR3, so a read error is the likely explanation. In nucleotides, the CDR3 is TGTGCCAGCAGGTTTCACAGGGTCGATGCGAGCGAAGCTTTCTGT. Translating it yields CASRFHRVDASEAFC. The chain recombines TRBV7-2 with TRBJ1-1; a possible D gene is TRBD1 (6 bases). V shed 6 bases and J shed 8 bases, with 22 bases lying between them. The CDR3 contains 15 residues. CDR1 and CDR2 from the germline V gene are SGHTA and FQGNSA.

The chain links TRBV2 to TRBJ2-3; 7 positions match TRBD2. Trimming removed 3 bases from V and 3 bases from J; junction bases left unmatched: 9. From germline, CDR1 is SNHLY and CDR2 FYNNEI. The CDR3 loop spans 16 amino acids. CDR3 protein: CASSDPGLGMTDTQYF. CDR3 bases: TGTGCCAGCAGTGATCCCGGACTAGGGATGACAGATACGCAGTATTTT.

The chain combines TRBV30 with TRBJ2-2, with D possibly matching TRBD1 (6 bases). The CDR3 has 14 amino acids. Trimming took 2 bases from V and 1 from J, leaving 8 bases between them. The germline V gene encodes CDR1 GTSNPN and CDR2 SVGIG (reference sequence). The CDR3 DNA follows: TGTGCCTGGAGTTTACAGGGGAACACCGGGGAGCTGTTTTTT. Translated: CAWSLQGNTGELFF.

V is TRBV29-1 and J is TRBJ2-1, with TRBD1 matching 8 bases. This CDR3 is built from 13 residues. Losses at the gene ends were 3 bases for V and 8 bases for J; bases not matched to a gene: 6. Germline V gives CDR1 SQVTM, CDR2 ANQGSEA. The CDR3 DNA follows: TGCAGCGTTGACGGGGCGGGACAGGATGAGCAGTTCTTC. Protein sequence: CSVDGAGQDEQFF.

This CDR3 is CASSHAAGGPTDTQYF. Written as DNA, the CDR3 is TGTGCCAGCAGTCACGCGGCAGGAGGTCCCACAGATACGCAGTATTTT. This chain uses TRBV6-2 or TRBV6-3 with TRBJ2-3; perhaps TRBD2 as D (5 bases). V lost 5 bases and J 2 bases, leaving 17 bases between the germline ends. The CDR3 contains 16 residues. In germline, CDR1 is MNHEY, CDR2 SVGEGT.

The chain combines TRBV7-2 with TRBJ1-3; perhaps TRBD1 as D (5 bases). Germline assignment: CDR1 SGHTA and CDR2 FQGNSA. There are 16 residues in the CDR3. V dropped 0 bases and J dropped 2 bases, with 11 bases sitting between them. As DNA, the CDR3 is TGTGCCAGCAGCTTAGCGGGGGACCTCCCTGGAAACACCATATATTTT. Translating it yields CASSLAGDLPGNTIYF.

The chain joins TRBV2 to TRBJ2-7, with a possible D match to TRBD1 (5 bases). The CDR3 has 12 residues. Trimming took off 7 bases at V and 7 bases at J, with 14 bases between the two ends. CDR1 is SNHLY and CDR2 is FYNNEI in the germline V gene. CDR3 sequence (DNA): TGTGCCAGCATTTTACAGGAGTCGGAGCAGTACTTC. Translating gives CASILQESEQYF.

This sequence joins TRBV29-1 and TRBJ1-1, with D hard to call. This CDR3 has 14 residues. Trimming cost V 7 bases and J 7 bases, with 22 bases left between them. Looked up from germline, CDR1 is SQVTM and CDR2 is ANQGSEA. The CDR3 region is CSGSSVGPTGEAFF. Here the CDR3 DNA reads TGCAGCGGATCGTCTGTCGGACCGACTGGTGAAGCTTTCTTT.

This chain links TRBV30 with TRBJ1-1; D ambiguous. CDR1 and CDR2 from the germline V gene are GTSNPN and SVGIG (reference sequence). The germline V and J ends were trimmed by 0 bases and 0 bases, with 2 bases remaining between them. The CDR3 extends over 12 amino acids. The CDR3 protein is CAWSVVNTEAFF. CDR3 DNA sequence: TGTGCCTGGAGTGTGGTGAACACTGAAGCTTTCTTT.

CDR3 bases: TGTGCCACCAGTGAGTCTAGCGGTAACGATCCCACCGGGGAGCTGTTTTTT. Residues: CATSESSGNDPTGELFF. This sequence joins TRBV24-1 and TRBJ2-2; 7 nucleotides line up with TRBD2. The V segment lost 4 bases and the J segment 4 bases; nucleotides outside the gene matches: 11. Germline-derived CDR1 and CDR2 are KGHDR and SFDVKD. This CDR3 has 17 amino acids.

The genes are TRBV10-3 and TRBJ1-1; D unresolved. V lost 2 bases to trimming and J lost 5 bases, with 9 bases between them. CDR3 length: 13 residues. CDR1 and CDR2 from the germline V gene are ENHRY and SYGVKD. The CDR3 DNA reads TGTGCCATCAGTGAGCCGAGGAGGACTGAAGCTTTCTTT. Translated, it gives CAISEPRRTEAFF.

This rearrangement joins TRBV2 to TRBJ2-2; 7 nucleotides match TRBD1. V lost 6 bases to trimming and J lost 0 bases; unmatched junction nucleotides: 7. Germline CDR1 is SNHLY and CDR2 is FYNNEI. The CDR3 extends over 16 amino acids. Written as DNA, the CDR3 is TGTGCCAGCAGGCCCGGGACAGATACGAACACCGGGGAGCTGTTTTTT. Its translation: CASRPGTDTNTGELFF.

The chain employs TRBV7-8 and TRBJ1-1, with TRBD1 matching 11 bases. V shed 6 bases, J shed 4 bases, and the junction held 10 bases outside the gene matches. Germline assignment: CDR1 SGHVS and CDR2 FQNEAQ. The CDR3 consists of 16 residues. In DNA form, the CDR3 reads TGTGCCAGCAGGTCCCCCGGACAGGGGGCGCCCACTGAAGCTTTCTTT. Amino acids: CASRSPGQGAPTEAFF.

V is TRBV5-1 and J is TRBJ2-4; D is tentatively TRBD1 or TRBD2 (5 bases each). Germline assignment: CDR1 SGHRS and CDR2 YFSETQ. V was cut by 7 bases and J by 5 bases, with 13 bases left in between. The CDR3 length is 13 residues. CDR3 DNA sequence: TGCGCCAGCGGACTTAGGGACGAAAACATTCAGTACTTC. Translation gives CASGLRDENIQYF.

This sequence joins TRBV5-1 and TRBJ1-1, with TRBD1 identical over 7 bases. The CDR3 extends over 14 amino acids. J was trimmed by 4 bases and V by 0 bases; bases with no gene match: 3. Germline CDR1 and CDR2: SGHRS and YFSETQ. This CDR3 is CASSLEGAGTEAFF. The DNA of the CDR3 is TGCGCCAGCAGCTTGGAGGGGGCTGGCACTGAAGCTTTCTTT.

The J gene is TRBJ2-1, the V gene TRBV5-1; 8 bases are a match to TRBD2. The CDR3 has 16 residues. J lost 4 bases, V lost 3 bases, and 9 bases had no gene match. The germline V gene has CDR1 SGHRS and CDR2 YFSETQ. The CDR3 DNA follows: TGCGCCAGCAGCTGGAGTAGCGGGACCGAATACAATGAGCAGTTCTTC. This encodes CASSWSSGTEYNEQFF.

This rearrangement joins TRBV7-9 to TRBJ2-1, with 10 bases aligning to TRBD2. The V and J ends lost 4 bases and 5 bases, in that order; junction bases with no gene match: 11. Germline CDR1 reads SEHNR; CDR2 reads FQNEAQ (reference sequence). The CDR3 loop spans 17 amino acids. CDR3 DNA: TGTGCCAGCAGCTCCGGGTTAGCGGGAGGCTGGGACAATGAGCAGTTCTTC. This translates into CASSSGLAGGWDNEQFF.

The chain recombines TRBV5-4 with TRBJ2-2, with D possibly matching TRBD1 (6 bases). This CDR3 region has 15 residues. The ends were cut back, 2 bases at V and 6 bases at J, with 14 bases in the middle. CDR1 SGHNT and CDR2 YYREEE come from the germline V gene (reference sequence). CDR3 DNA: TGTGCCAGCAGCTTATTGGATGCAGGGGCCGGGGAGCTGTTTTTT. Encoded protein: CASSLLDAGAGELFF.

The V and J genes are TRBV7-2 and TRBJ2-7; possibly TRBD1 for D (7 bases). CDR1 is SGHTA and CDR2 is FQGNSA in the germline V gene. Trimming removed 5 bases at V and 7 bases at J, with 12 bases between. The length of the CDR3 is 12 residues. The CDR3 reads CASSPGGQEQYF. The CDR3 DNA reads TGTGCCAGCAGCCCAGGGGGGCAGGAGCAGTACTTC.

This chain's CDR3 is CASSPEAGPATEAFF. For the CDR3, the DNA is TGTGCCAGCAGCCCAGAAGCGGGACCGGCCACTGAAGCTTTCTTT. The chain uses TRBV5-4 and TRBJ1-1; D is perhaps TRBD1 (5 bases). The CDR3 loop spans 15 amino acids. V was shortened by 4 bases and J by 4 bases, with 17 bases between the two germline ends. CDR1 and CDR2 (germline): SGHNT, YYREEE (reference sequence).

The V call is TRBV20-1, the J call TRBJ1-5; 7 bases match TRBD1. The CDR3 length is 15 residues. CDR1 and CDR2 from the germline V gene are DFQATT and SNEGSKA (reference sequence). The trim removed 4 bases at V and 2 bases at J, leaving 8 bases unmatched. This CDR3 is CSAKGPGGGNQPQHF. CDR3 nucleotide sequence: TGCAGTGCTAAGGGTCCAGGGGGGGGCAATCAGCCCCAGCATTTT.

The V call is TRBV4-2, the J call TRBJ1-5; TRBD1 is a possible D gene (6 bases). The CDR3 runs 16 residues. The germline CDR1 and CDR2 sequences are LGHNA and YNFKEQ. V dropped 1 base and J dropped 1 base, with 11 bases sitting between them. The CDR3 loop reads CASSQGTAISNQPQHF. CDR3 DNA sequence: TGTGCCAGCAGCCAAGGGACAGCGATCAGCAATCAGCCCCAGCATTTT.

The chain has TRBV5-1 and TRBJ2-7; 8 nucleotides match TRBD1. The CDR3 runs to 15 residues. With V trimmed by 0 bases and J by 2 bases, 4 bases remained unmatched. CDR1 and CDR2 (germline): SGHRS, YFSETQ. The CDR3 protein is CASSLVGTGAYEQYF. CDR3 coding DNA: TGCGCCAGCAGCTTGGTGGGGACAGGAGCCTACGAGCAGTACTTC.

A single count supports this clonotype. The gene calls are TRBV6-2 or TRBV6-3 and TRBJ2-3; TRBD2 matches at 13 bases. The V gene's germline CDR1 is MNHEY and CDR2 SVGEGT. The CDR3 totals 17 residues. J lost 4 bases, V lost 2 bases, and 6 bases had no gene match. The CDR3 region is CASSYGGLAGPADTQYF. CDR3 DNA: TGTGCCAGCAGTTACGGGGGACTAGCGGGACCCGCAGATACGCAGTATTTT.